The 26 T cell receptor beta chains below were found in one sample sequenced in a study of shared clonotypes between healthy human individuals. Measured with immunoSEQ multiplex PCR; TCRdb has only the in-frame clones, and not every one. The table shows more than 2 million clones, with 93% occurring only once. Terminally differentiated effector memory CD45RA+ cells were left out of the naive CD8 fraction, which was CD45RO-negative and positively selected for CCR7. The sample consisted of naive CD8+ T cells from PBMCs. The origin of the receptors is a young man in good health. Some clones in this sample may be carry-over from other donors' samples.

The chain recombines TRBV4-1 with TRBJ2-1; D gene uncertain. Between the trimmed V and J ends, which lost 2 bases and 5 bases, there was a span of 16 bases. CDR1 is MGHRA and CDR2 is YSYEKL in the germline V gene. The length of the CDR3 is 16 residues. The CDR3 is CASSQLRKARDNEQFF. The DNA for the CDR3 is TGCGCCAGCAGCCAACTCAGGAAGGCCCGCGACAATGAGCAGTTCTTC.

V and J are TRBV27 and TRBJ2-7; 8 bases agree with TRBD2. CDR3 length equals 15 residues. The trim removed 0 bases at V and 3 bases at J, leaving 4 bases unmatched. CDR1 MNHEY and CDR2 SMNVEV come from the germline V gene (reference sequence). The CDR3 region is CASSLSQGLVYEQYF. CDR3 DNA: TGTGCCAGCAGTTTATCCCAGGGACTAGTCTACGAGCAGTACTTC.

This clone was recorded once. The V and J genes are TRBV27 and TRBJ2-1; TRBD2 aligns across 8 bases. The CDR3 loop spans 13 amino acids. Trimming took 6 bases from V and 7 from J; bases not matched to a gene: 5. Germline-derived CDR1 and CDR2 are MNHEY and SMNVEV (reference sequence). The CDR3 protein is CASRGLDMNEQFF. For the CDR3, the DNA is TGTGCCAGCAGGGGACTAGATATGAATGAGCAGTTCTTC.

This clone appeared a single time. The V gene is TRBV2, the J gene TRBJ1-5, with unresolved D. The CDR3 sequence is 15 residues long. Germline CDR1 SNHLY, CDR2 FYNNEI. V was shortened by 2 bases and J by 0 bases, with 8 bases between the two germline ends. The CDR3 sequence is CASSEYGNSNQPQHF. As DNA, the CDR3 is TGTGCCAGCAGTGAATACGGGAATAGCAATCAGCCCCAGCATTTT.

This clone was detected only once. V and J are TRBV5-1 and TRBJ2-3, with a possible D match to TRBD2 (7 bases). V dropped 1 base and J dropped 5 bases, with 14 bases sitting between them. The germline CDR1 and CDR2 sequences are SGHRS and YFSETQ. CDR3 length: 15 residues. The CDR3 DNA reads TGCGCCAGCAGCTTGTCCGGGGGGCGGGGAGATACGCAGTATTTT. This encodes CASSLSGGRGDTQYF.

This sequence joins TRBV27 and TRBJ1-2; D is possibly TRBD1 (5 bases). The V and J ends lost 2 bases and 8 bases respectively, with 15 bases between them. In germline, CDR1 is MNHEY, CDR2 SMNVEV (reference sequence). The CDR3 covers 14 residues. The CDR3 spells CASSLTRGMGGYTF. Written as DNA, the CDR3 is TGTGCCAGCAGTTTAACTAGGGGTATGGGAGGCTACACCTTC.

The V gene is TRBV9, the J gene TRBJ2-1; 7 bases agree with TRBD1. The CDR3 has 20 residues. V trimming: 3 bases; J trimming: 0 bases; junction bases outside the gene matches: 18. Germline V gene data show CDR1 as SGDLS and CDR2 as YYNGEE. The CDR3 coding sequence is TGTGCCAGCAGCGGACTGAGGGCAGGGGGTCCCTCGAGCTCCTACAATGAGCAGTTCTTC. Translated, it gives CASSGLRAGGPSSSYNEQFF.

The rearrangement links TRBV28 to TRBJ1-2; weak D call: TRBD1 (6 bases). The V gene's germline CDR1 is MDHEN and CDR2 SYDVKM. Trimming took 4 bases from V and 4 from J, leaving 13 bases between them. CDR3 size: 14 residues. CDR3 bases: TGTGCCAGCAGTTCCCGGGACACCCTCTATGGCTACACCTTC. It specifies CASSSRDTLYGYTF.

The chain has TRBV19 and TRBJ2-7; 7 positions agree with TRBD1. The junction had 6 bases not matched to a gene; V was cut back by 2 bases and J by 2 bases. CDR1 is LNHDA and CDR2 is SQIVND in the germline V gene (reference sequence). CDR3 length: 15 amino acids. DNA for the CDR3: TGTGCCAGTAGTATAAGGGGGCCGAAAACCTACGAGCAGTACTTC. Protein product: CASSIRGPKTYEQYF.

The J gene is TRBJ2-7, the V gene TRBV28, with 7 bases fitting TRBD2. The CDR3 runs to 17 residues. Germline V CDR1 and CDR2: MDHEN, SYDVKM. J was trimmed by 3 bases and V by 7 bases; bases with no gene match: 18. CDR3 DNA: TGTGCCAGCACCCCTTTTCGTGGGGGAGGGCCGGACTACGAGCAGTACTTC. Its translation: CASTPFRGGGPDYEQYF.

The CDR3 region is CAWSVNGGSNQPQHF. In DNA form, the CDR3 reads TGTGCCTGGAGTGTTAACGGGGGAAGCAATCAGCCCCAGCATTTT. The chain has TRBV30 and TRBJ1-5; the D gene is possibly TRBD1 (5 bases). Between the trimmed V and J ends, which lost 0 bases and 1 base, there was a span of 10 bases. Per the germline V gene, CDR1 is GTSNPN and CDR2 is SVGIG (reference sequence). The CDR3 sequence is 15 residues long.

CDR3 nucleotides: TGTGCCAGCAGTTTCTCCCGGGACAGGGTTGGTGGTATATACGAGCAGTACTTC. Residues: CASSFSRDRVGGIYEQYF. The chain carries TRBV27 and TRBJ2-7; 9 bases line up with TRBD1. V lost 3 bases and J lost 4; bases outside the gene matches: 16. Per germline, CDR1 MNHEY and CDR2 SMNVEV (reference sequence). This CDR3 is 18 amino acids long.

V and J are TRBV10-3 and TRBJ2-7, with TRBD1 matching 9 bases. Germline V gives CDR1 ENHRY, CDR2 SYGVKD. The CDR3 extends over 14 amino acids. With 7 bases clipped from V and 1 base from J, the junction kept 5 bases outside the gene matches. CDR3 nucleotides: TGTGCCATCAATACCGGGACAGGGTCCTACGAGCAGTACTTC. The encoded protein is CAINTGTGSYEQYF.

This clone is a singleton in its sample. CDR3 in amino acids: CAIRNYEEQYF. The DNA for the CDR3 is TGTGCCATCAGAAACTACGAAGAGCAGTACTTC. The V gene is TRBV10-3, the J gene TRBJ2-5; no firm D call. Between the trimmed V and J ends, which lost 6 bases and 11 bases, there was a span of 13 bases. The V gene's germline CDR1 is ENHRY and CDR2 SYGVKD. This CDR3 is 11 amino acids long.

The chain links TRBV6-6 to TRBJ1-2, with 10 bases matching TRBD1. The CDR3 covers 15 residues. Germline V gene sequence: CDR1 MNHNY, CDR2 SVGAGI (reference sequence). The junction had 7 bases not matched to a gene; V was cut back by 1 base and J by 8 bases. The CDR3 is CASSYFPDRGLGYTF. The CDR3 bases are TGTGCCAGCAGTTACTTTCCGGACAGGGGGTTAGGCTACACCTTC.

The chain has TRBV29-1 and TRBJ2-2; 8 nucleotides line up with TRBD1. V shed 4 bases, J shed 4 bases, and the junction held 5 bases outside the gene matches. Germline CDR1 reads SQVTM; CDR2 reads ANQGSEA. There are 14 residues in the CDR3. The CDR3 DNA reads TGCAGCGTTGGCAGGGGGCCTAGCACCGGGGAGCTGTTTTTT. Translated, it gives CSVGRGPSTGELFF.

The rearrangement links TRBV27 to TRBJ2-5, with TRBD2 matching 8 bases. The CDR3 totals 14 residues. CDR1 is MNHEY and CDR2 is SMNVEV in the germline V gene (reference sequence). Trimming removed 5 bases from V and 1 base from J; junction bases left unmatched: 3. CDR3 in amino acids: CASSTGGAQETQYF. The DNA for the CDR3 is TGTGCCAGCAGTACGGGAGGGGCCCAAGAGACCCAGTACTTC.

The V gene is TRBV28, the J gene TRBJ2-1; 8 bases are shared with TRBD1. The germline CDR1 and CDR2 sequences are MDHEN and SYDVKM. This CDR3 region has 18 residues. V was clipped by 3 bases and J by 0 bases; unmatched bases: 10. The CDR3 nucleotides are TGTGCCAGCAGTTTTCGGTACGGGACAGGCCGCTCCTACAATGAGCAGTTCTTC. The encoded protein is CASSFRYGTGRSYNEQFF.

This clone showed up just a few times. The rearrangement joins TRBV28 to TRBJ1-5, with TRBD1 matching 7 bases. J gave up 2 bases and V 5 bases, and 6 bases lay outside the gene matches. Germline V lookup: CDR1 MDHEN, CDR2 SYDVKM. The CDR3 consists of 15 residues. The CDR3 spells CASSITGTGNQPQHF. Here the CDR3 DNA reads TGTGCCAGCAGTATCACCGGGACAGGCAATCAGCCCCAGCATTTT.

The chain joins TRBV27 to TRBJ1-2; D is unresolved. The CDR3 consists of 14 residues. Germline V lookup: CDR1 MNHEY, CDR2 SMNVEV (reference sequence). Deletions cut 2 bases from V and 1 base from J, with 8 bases between. CDR3 DNA: TGTGCCAGCAGTTTAACGGGGTATAACTATGGCTACACCTTC. Translated: CASSLTGYNYGYTF.

This chain links TRBV15 with TRBJ1-4, with unresolved D. V was cut by 0 bases and J by 7 bases, with 0 bases left in between. The CDR3 sequence is 11 residues long. Per the germline V gene, CDR1 is LNHNV and CDR2 is YYDKDF (reference sequence). DNA for the CDR3: TGTGCCACCAGCAGAGATGAAAAACTGTTTTTT. It is translated as CATSRDEKLFF.

The V call is TRBV4-2, the J call TRBJ2-1, with TRBD2 as a possible D gene (6 bases). This CDR3 comprises 18 residues. Germline CDR1 reads LGHNA; CDR2 reads YNFKEQ. The V and J ends lost 3 bases and 2 bases respectively, with 20 bases between them. The CDR3 sequence: CASSHPPSRENPYNEQFF. Here the CDR3 DNA reads TGTGCCAGCAGCCATCCGCCATCTCGGGAGAATCCCTACAATGAGCAGTTCTTC.

A remark on this clone: Other DNA sequences of this sample code for an identical CDR3. For the CDR3, the DNA is TGTGCCAGCAGCTTGGGGCAGGGGAACACTGAAGCTTTCTTT. This encodes CASSLGQGNTEAFF. The rearrangement links TRBV7-8 to TRBJ1-1; a weak D match, TRBD1 (5 bases). V was pared by 3 bases and J by 1 base, with 9 bases between. Per germline, CDR1 SGHVS and CDR2 FQNEAQ. CDR3 length: 14 amino acids.

The chain joins TRBV5-5 to TRBJ2-1, with D possibly TRBD2 on 5 matching bases. The germline V and J ends were trimmed by 4 bases and 0 bases, with 20 bases remaining between them. The CDR3 covers 18 residues. CDR1 SGHKS and CDR2 YYEKEE come from the germline V gene (reference sequence). The DNA of the CDR3 is TGTGCCAGCAGCCCACAACTAGGGCTTACCAGCTCCTACAATGAGCAGTTCTTC. Its translation: CASSPQLGLTSSYNEQFF.

The chain links TRBV7-6 to TRBJ2-4; 8 nucleotides align to TRBD2. The CDR3 is 16 amino acids. Trimming cost V 5 bases and J 0 bases; bases outside gene matches: 6. The germline V gene encodes CDR1 SGHVS and CDR2 FNYEAQ. CDR3 region: CASSPLAGVAKNIQYF. The CDR3 nucleotides are TGTGCCAGCAGCCCCCTAGCGGGTGTAGCCAAAAACATTCAGTACTTC.

The chain is built from TRBV15 and TRBJ2-7; possible D gene TRBD1, 5 bases. Germline V gene sequence: CDR1 LNHNV, CDR2 YYDKDF (reference sequence). This CDR3 spans 13 amino acids. Trimming took 8 bases from V and 6 from J, leaving 17 bases between them. CDR3 region: CATLGPPAAEQYF. The CDR3 coding sequence is TGTGCCACCCTGGGGCCCCCCGCGGCCGAGCAGTACTTC.